This T cell receptor (beta chain) stems from a study of T cell responses to AZD1222 COVID-19 vaccine. The overall study: Second-dose groups at about 4 or about 12 weeks were pooled. Findings of the study overall: Vaccination with two AZD1222 doses was followed by a rise in Spike-specific TCR breadth and depth. Clonal diversity was possibly underestimated; the donors were predominantly white British and more often female.

In the case of this clone: The antigen is not known. A junction end diverges from the germline sequence, so it may reflect a read error.

Only in-frame clones appear in the TCRdb table, and some are missing; sequencing was by immunoSEQ multiplex PCR. The data contain over 110,000 clones, 93% of them singletons. This CDR3 contains 12 residues. Looked up from germline, CDR1 is SQVTM and CDR2 is ANQGSEA. The chain is built from TRBV29-1 and TRBJ2-7; D remains ambiguous. Source: peripheral blood, taken on day 0 of AZD1222 vaccination. The clonotype was recovered from an adult in good health. The CDR3 nucleotides are TGCAGCGTTCAAGAGAGCTCCTACGAGCAGTACTTC. It is translated as CSVQESSYEQYF.